This T cell receptor beta chain was identified in a study of neoadjuvant nivolumab and ipilimumab in lung cancer. Measured with immunoSEQ multiplex PCR; TCRdb has only the in-frame clones, and not every one. The sample lists over 45,000 clones; more than 85% were seen once. Per germline, CDR1 SGDLS and CDR2 YYNGEE. This CDR3 is 14 amino acids long. Trimming at V came to 1 base and at J to 4 bases, leaving 1 base not matched to a gene. The sample here was blood, taken before neoadjuvant nivolumab, alone or with ipilimumab. This TCR was sampled from an adult with non-small cell lung cancer. Some clones in this sample may be carry-over from other donors' samples. The genes are TRBV9 and TRBJ2-7; 11 positions match TRBD2. Here the CDR3 DNA reads TGTGCCAGCAGCGTAACTAGCGGGAGTTACGAGCAGTACTTC. It yields the protein CASSVTSGSYEQYF.